The 19 T cell receptor beta chains listed next were all sequenced from one sample in a study of T cells after yellow fever vaccination. One entry per CDR3 protein, called by TCRdb with MiXCR from the 5' RACE reads. The sample records 45,000 to 65,000 distinct CDR3 sequences, 6.5% to 8% being singletons. This material consisted of CD8+ T cells not binding an NS4B(214-222) dextramer, sorted from PBMCs, taken roughly seven weeks after the first yellow fever vaccination. These receptors were obtained from a man aged 18 to 30 who received the YFV17D yellow fever vaccine.

This clonotype was counted ten times or more. V usage is TRBV20-1 and J usage is TRBJ2-3; D is uncertain. CDR1 and CDR2 (germline): DFQATT, SNEGSKA (reference sequence). V was trimmed by 1 base and J by 1 base, leaving 15 bases between them. The CDR3 runs 16 residues. The CDR3 coding sequence is TGCAGTGCTAGAGGTGTAAGGACCCCGGGCACAGATACGCAGTATTTT. It encodes CSARGVRTPGTDTQYF.

This clonotype appeared many times. The chain uses TRBV4-1 and TRBJ2-2, with D unclear. The CDR3 totals 13 residues. CDR1 and CDR2 (germline): MGHRA, YSYEKL. V lost 4 bases to trimming and J lost 4 bases, with 7 bases between them. CDR3 nucleotides: TGCGCCAGCAGCCCCCTGATCACCGGGGAGCTGTTTTTT. As protein: CASSPLITGELFF.

CDR3 residues: CSVEQRQGYGYTF. In DNA, the CDR3 is TGCAGCGTTGAACAACGGCAGGGTTATGGCTACACCTTC. The J gene is TRBJ1-2, the V gene TRBV29-1; D is possibly TRBD1 (5 bases). Trimming took off 2 bases at V and 5 bases at J, with 12 bases between the two ends. Germline CDR1 SQVTM, CDR2 ANQGSEA. This CDR3 region has 13 residues.

This clonotype was recorded at least ten times. The V call is TRBV6-4, the J call TRBJ2-1, with 7 bases that match TRBD1. The CDR3 totals 13 residues. V lost 0 bases, J lost 7 bases, and 0 bases stayed unmatched. Germline-derived CDR1 and CDR2 are MRHNA and SNTAGT. DNA of the CDR3: TGTGCCAGCAGTGACTCGGACAGGAATGAGCAGTTCTTC. It encodes CASSDSDRNEQFF.

This clonotype was counted a few times. V is TRBV4-3 and J is TRBJ1-1, with 9 bases that match TRBD1. Germline V gene sequence: CDR1 LGHNA, CDR2 YSLEER. After removal of 0 bases from V and 1 base from J, the junction contained 0 bases not matched to a gene. The CDR3 spans 15 residues. CDR3 sequence (DNA): TGCGCCAGCAGCCAAGAGACAGGGGGGAACACTGAAGCTTTCTTT. It specifies CASSQETGGNTEAFF.

This clonotype came up many times. This chain joins TRBV7-9 and TRBJ1-1; D gene uncertain. CDR3 length equals 14 residues. V dropped 2 bases and J dropped 4 bases, with 11 bases sitting between them. CDR1 SEHNR and CDR2 FQNEAQ come from the germline V gene (reference sequence). DNA for the CDR3: TGTGCCAGCAGCTTAAGCGGGGTGCTCACTGAAGCTTTCTTT. It translates to CASSLSGVLTEAFF.

J is TRBJ1-2 and V is TRBV4-1; 8 nucleotides match TRBD1. CDR3 length equals 14 residues. Germline values: CDR1 MGHRA, CDR2 YSYEKL. The junction had 6 bases not matched to a gene; V was cut back by 4 bases and J by 5 bases. CDR3 residues: CASSPGGRAYGYTF. The CDR3 DNA sequence: TGCGCCAGCAGCCCAGGGGGCAGGGCGTATGGCTACACCTTC.

This clonotype showed up many times. The gene calls are TRBV20-1 and TRBJ1-5; D is uncertain. The germline V and J ends were trimmed by 1 base and 6 bases, with 10 bases remaining between them. The CDR3 spans 13 residues. Germline V gives CDR1 DFQATT, CDR2 SNEGSKA (reference sequence). CDR3 amino acids: CSARGGVGQPQHF. The CDR3 DNA reads as TGCAGTGCTAGAGGTGGGGTGGGTCAGCCCCAGCATTTT.

This clonotype was observed many times. The chain has TRBV7-2 and TRBJ2-4, with 9 bases that match TRBD2. V lost 1 base, J lost 1 base, and 5 bases stayed unmatched. Germline CDR1 and CDR2: SGHTA and FQGNSA. The CDR3 sequence is 17 residues long. The chain's CDR3 is CASSLGGGAAAKNIQYF. As DNA, the CDR3 is TGTGCCAGCAGCTTAGGCGGGGGGGCGGCGGCCAAAAACATTCAGTACTTC. Variable domain in full (rest from reference TRBV7-2 and TRBJ2-4): GAGVSQSPSNKVTEKGKDVELRCDPISGHTALYWYRQSLGQGLEFLIYFQGNSAPDKSGLPSDRFSAERTGGSVSTLTIQRTQQEDSAVYLCASSLGGGAAAKNIQYFGAGTRLSVL.

By sample fraction, this clonotype is medium-sized. V is TRBV4-1 and J is TRBJ1-1, with no clear D. The CDR3 consists of 13 residues. The V end lost 2 bases, the J end lost 5 bases, and 9 bases lay between the germline ends. Germline V gives CDR1 MGHRA, CDR2 YSYEKL. CDR3 residues: CASSQREVTEAFF. In nucleotides, the CDR3 is TGCGCCAGCAGCCAACGGGAAGTTACTGAAGCTTTCTTT.

This clonotype was recorded many times. The chain recombines TRBV15 with TRBJ2-7, with D tentatively TRBD1 or TRBD2 (6 bases each). The germline V gene has CDR1 LNHNV and CDR2 YYDKDF (reference sequence). V lost 4 bases to trimming and J lost 6 bases, with 10 bases between them. The CDR3 has 12 amino acids. CDR3 in amino acids: CATSIGGFEQYF. CDR3 DNA: TGTGCCACCAGCATAGGGGGGTTCGAGCAGTACTTC.

This clonotype appeared many times. The chain couples TRBV12-3 or TRBV12-4 to TRBJ2-1; TRBD1 might be the D (6 bases). The CDR3 runs to 12 residues. V gave up 3 bases and J gave up 7 bases, with 7 bases separating them. The DNA of the CDR3 is TGTGCCAGCAGTTTTCAGGGGAATGAGCAGTTCTTC. It yields the protein CASSFQGNEQFF.

The table lists this clonotype with many counts. This rearrangement joins TRBV6-2 or TRBV6-3 to TRBJ2-7; perhaps TRBD1 as D (5 bases). Germline CDR1 reads MNHEY; CDR2 reads SVGEGT. V was trimmed by 5 bases and J by 3 bases, leaving 11 bases between them. The CDR3 length is 13 residues. The CDR3 loop reads CASSKDKVYEQYF. In DNA form, the CDR3 reads TGTGCCAGCAGTAAGGACAAGGTCTACGAGCAGTACTTC.

This chain joins TRBV11-1 and TRBJ2-2, with D uncertain. The CDR3 spans 16 residues. V was cut by 5 bases and J by 2 bases, with 15 bases left in between. CDR1 and CDR2 (germline): SGHAT, FQDESV (reference sequence). In nucleotides, the CDR3 is TGTGCCAGCAGCACACACTCCGTAATCAACACCGGGGAGCTGTTTTTT. Translated: CASSTHSVINTGELFF.

The CDR3 DNA reads TGTGCCAGCAGCCACCTGAAGGACTCCAAAAACTCCTACAATGAGCAGTTCTTC. Its protein is CASSHLKDSKNSYNEQFF. The chain is built from TRBV11-1 and TRBJ2-1; a weak D match, TRBD2 (5 bases). The V and J ends lost 5 bases and 0 bases respectively, with 20 bases between them. Germline lookup yields CDR1 SGHAT and CDR2 FQDESV (reference sequence). CDR3 length: 18 amino acids.

Ten or more counts support this clonotype. This chain joins TRBV5-5 and TRBJ1-5, with D perhaps matching TRBD1 (6 bases). The CDR3 consists of 14 residues. The V and J ends lost 6 bases and 7 bases respectively, with 17 bases between them. Germline assignment: CDR1 SGHKS and CDR2 YYEKEE (reference sequence). The CDR3 DNA is TGTGCCAGCAACCCCGAAGGGGGAACGCAGCCCCAGCATTTT. It specifies CASNPEGGTQPQHF.

This clonotype was seen a handful of times. This sequence joins TRBV7-9 and TRBJ1-2; the D gene is possibly TRBD1 (5 bases). Germline V gene sequence: CDR1 SEHNR, CDR2 FQNEAQ (reference sequence). The CDR3 runs to 16 residues. Trimming pared 0 bases from V and 5 bases from J, leaving 16 bases between. In DNA form, the CDR3 reads TGTGCCAGCAGCTTAGCGCGGGGGGGAAGCGGTTATGGCTACACCTTC. This encodes CASSLARGGSGYGYTF.

This clonotype was seen a handful of times. V usage is TRBV12-3 or TRBV12-4 and J usage is TRBJ1-3; the D is unclear. Deletions cut 8 bases from V and 2 bases from J, with 16 bases between. This CDR3 spans 15 amino acids. CDR3 region: CASGFKQRAGNTIYF. The CDR3, as DNA: TGTGCCAGCGGATTCAAACAGAGGGCTGGAAACACCATATATTTT.

The V gene is TRBV10-3, the J gene TRBJ2-1, with D possibly matching TRBD1 (5 bases). This CDR3 contains 13 residues. With 6 bases removed from V and 10 bases from J, the gap between germline ends came to 16 bases. Germline V CDR1 and CDR2: ENHRY, SYGVKD. CDR3 bases: TGTGCCATCAGCGAGACAGACCGTCGGGAGCAGTTCTTC. Translation gives CAISETDRREQFF.